One and the same sample provided the 13 T cell receptor beta chains below, sequenced in a study of shared clonotypes between healthy human individuals. Profiling relied on immunoSEQ multiplex PCR, and the TCRdb table lists in-frame clones only, not all of them. The sample carries approximately 320,000 clones, about nine tenths recorded once. The sample comprised memory CD8+ T cells sorted from blood. Subset indicated: CD45RO+ cells pooled with CCR7-negative TemRA cells. The receptors here all came from a man between 18 and 35 years old in good health.

The chain uses TRBV19 and TRBJ1-1, with TRBD1 matching 7 bases. CDR1 and CDR2 from the germline V gene are LNHDA and SQIVND (reference sequence). J was trimmed by 0 bases and V by 4 bases; bases with no gene match: 8. CDR3 length: 16 amino acids. CDR3 residues: CASSSDREWMNTEAFF. CDR3 in DNA: TGTGCCAGTAGTAGTGACAGGGAATGGATGAACACTGAAGCTTTCTTT. The full variable domain, completed using reference TRBV19 and TRBJ1-1, is DGGITQSPKYLFRKEGQNVTLSCEQNLNHDAMYWYRQDPGQGLRLIYYSQIVNDFQKGDIAEGYSVSREKKESFPLTVTSAQKNPTAFYLCASSSDREWMNTEAFFGQGTRLTVV.

The gene calls are TRBV19 and TRBJ1-1, with D unclear. The germline gives CDR1 LNHDA, CDR2 SQIVND (reference sequence). The CDR3 has 12 amino acids. V was cut by 3 bases and J by 6 bases, with 8 bases left in between. The CDR3 DNA is TGTGCCAGTAGTATTGATGGTGCTGAAGCTTTCTTT. Translated: CASSIDGAEAFF. Full variable domain (remainder filled in from reference TRBV19 and TRBJ1-1): DGGITQSPKYLFRKEGQNVTLSCEQNLNHDAMYWYRQDPGQGLRLIYYSQIVNDFQKGDIAEGYSVSREKKESFPLTVTSAQKNPTAFYLCASSIDGAEAFFGQGTRLTVV.

This clone was seen a single time. This chain links TRBV30 with TRBJ2-7; 7 nucleotides line up with TRBD1. Germline CDR1 and CDR2: GTSNPN and SVGIG (reference sequence). This CDR3 comprises 15 residues. Losses at the gene ends were 0 bases for V and 0 bases for J; bases not matched to a gene: 5. The CDR3 reads CAWSVVQGPSYEQYF. The DNA for the CDR3 is TGTGCCTGGAGTGTAGTACAGGGGCCCTCCTACGAGCAGTACTTC.

The V and J genes are TRBV28 and TRBJ2-3; TRBD1 is a possible D gene (6 bases). The germline V gene encodes CDR1 MDHEN and CDR2 SYDVKM. V was shortened by 7 bases and J by 2 bases, with 13 bases between the two germline ends. This CDR3 spans 14 amino acids. CDR3 nucleotides: TGTGCCAGCACTCTTGGACAGATCACAGATACGCAGTATTTT. Protein sequence: CASTLGQITDTQYF.

This rearrangement joins TRBV28 to TRBJ2-7, with 7 bases identical to TRBD1. After removal of 0 bases from V and 2 bases from J, the junction contained 4 bases not matched to a gene. Germline values: CDR1 MDHEN, CDR2 SYDVKM. The CDR3 runs to 15 residues. Here the CDR3 reads CASSLWGQTPYEQYF. For the CDR3, the DNA is TGTGCCAGCAGTTTATGGGGACAGACGCCCTACGAGCAGTACTTC.

This clone was detected once. The chain carries TRBV5-6 and TRBJ2-7, with 11 bases fitting TRBD1. Germline CDR1 is SGHDT and CDR2 is YYEEEE. This CDR3 comprises 15 residues. V shed 2 bases, J shed 4 bases, and the junction held 5 bases outside the gene matches. The CDR3 reads CASSLPGQGVYEQYF. For the CDR3, the DNA is TGTGCCAGCAGCTTACCGGGACAGGGGGTATACGAGCAGTACTTC.

CDR3 in DNA: TGTGCCAGCAGTTACTGGACAGCCTATCGCAATGAGCAGTTCTTC. Translation: CASSYWTAYRNEQFF. V gene TRBV6-6 combines with J gene TRBJ2-1; possibly TRBD1 for D (6 bases). Germline loops: CDR1 MNHNY, CDR2 SVGAGI (reference sequence). Trimming stripped 1 base from V and 6 bases from J, with 13 bases between. The CDR3 has 15 residues.

V gene TRBV27 combines with J gene TRBJ2-7; D remains unclear. Trimming removed 5 bases at V and 3 bases at J, with 14 bases between. The CDR3 has 14 amino acids. CDR1 MNHEY and CDR2 SMNVEV come from the germline V gene (reference sequence). The CDR3 nucleotides read TGTGCCAGCAGTCCGAGATTGGTGGGCTACGAGCAGTACTTC. This gives the protein CASSPRLVGYEQYF.

This clone was observed once. The rearrangement links TRBV7-9 to TRBJ2-7; D gene unclear. Trimming cost V 4 bases and J 5 bases, with 21 bases left between them. CDR1 is SEHNR, CDR2 FQNEAQ, per germline (reference sequence). The CDR3 is made up of 16 amino acids. The DNA of the CDR3 is TGTGCCAGCAGCTCAAACCCCGGCAGTCCGCAGCACGAGCAGTACTTC. It specifies CASSSNPGSPQHEQYF.

The V call is TRBV6-5, the J call TRBJ1-1; D unresolved. V was shortened by 5 bases and J by 4 bases, with 5 bases between the two germline ends. Per germline, CDR1 MNHEY and CDR2 SVGAGI. The CDR3 runs to 11 residues. The CDR3 region is CASSHSTEAFF. CDR3 coding DNA: TGTGCCAGCAGTCACAGCACTGAAGCTTTCTTT.

The CDR3 DNA is TGTGCCAGCAGCTTACTTTCCGAGCCCGGCTATGGCTACACCTTC. Translating gives CASSLLSEPGYGYTF. This rearrangement joins TRBV7-9 to TRBJ1-2; no definite D call. CDR1 and CDR2 (germline): SEHNR, FQNEAQ (reference sequence). The CDR3 contains 15 residues. The V and J ends lost 2 bases and 4 bases respectively, with 14 bases between them. Looking up the rest from reference TRBV7-9 and TRBJ1-2 gives the full variable domain: DTGVSQNPRHKITKRGQNVTFRCDPISEHNRLYWYRQTLGQGPEFLTYFQNEAQLEKSRLLSDRFSAERPKGSFSTLEIQRTEQGDSAMYLCASSLLSEPGYGYTFGSGTRLTVV.

This chain connects TRBV29-1 to TRBJ2-1; D may correspond to TRBD1 or TRBD2 (5 bases each). Germline CDR1 reads SQVTM; CDR2 reads ANQGSEA. Trimming took off 5 bases at V and 0 bases at J, with 14 bases between the two ends. The CDR3 loop spans 15 amino acids. In nucleotides, the CDR3 is TGCAGCGTTAGGCTCGGGACCAGCTCCTACAATGAGCAGTTCTTC. Translated, it gives CSVRLGTSSYNEQFF.

DNA of the CDR3: TGTGCCAGCAGCTTGGGGCAGGGGATAACACCCCTCCACTTT. Its translation: CASSLGQGITPLHF. The genes are TRBV5-8 and TRBJ1-6, with D tentatively TRBD1 (6 bases). CDR1 is SGHTS, CDR2 YDEGEE, per germline. The CDR3 runs to 14 residues. The V end lost 0 bases, the J end lost 11 bases, and 12 bases lay between the germline ends.